The 18 T cell receptor beta chains reported below all come from one sample, sequenced in a study of cytomegalovirus exposure and HLA in healthy donors. 60 Vbeta and 13 Jbeta primers were used in PCR. Only in-frame clones appear in the TCRdb table, and some are missing; sequencing was by immunoSEQ multiplex PCR. The sample contains 150,000 to 200,000 clones, roughly 79% of which appear only once. The sample taken for sequencing was PBMCs. All receptors derive from a woman in her thirties in good health and CMV-seropositive.

The rearrangement links TRBV7-2 to TRBJ2-7; D call uncertain. The CDR3 has 11 residues. V dropped 6 bases and J dropped 2 bases, with 5 bases sitting between them. The germline V gene encodes CDR1 SGHTA and CDR2 FQGNSA. Here the CDR3 reads CASSITYEQYF. The CDR3 region has the DNA TGTGCCAGCAGTATAACCTACGAGCAGTACTTC.

This clone has just a few counts. The chain has TRBV25-1 and TRBJ2-7, with TRBD1 identical over 10 bases. The junction had 3 bases not matched to a gene; V was cut back by 8 bases and J by 5 bases. The CDR3 extends over 12 amino acids. Germline V gene lookup returns CDR1 MGHDK and CDR2 SYGVNS. The CDR3 is CASPGTGDEQYF. The DNA for the CDR3 is TGTGCCAGCCCCGGGACAGGGGACGAGCAGTACTTC.

J is TRBJ1-5 and V is TRBV21-1. TRBV21-1 is labeled a pseudogene. CDR3 length: 19 residues. The CDR3 coding sequence is TGTGCCAGCAGCAAAGGATCCGCAGGGAGGATAAGTAGCAATCAGCCCCAGCATTTT. As protein: CASSKGSAGRISSNQPQHF.

V is TRBV28 and J is TRBJ1-4; TRBD1 aligns across 7 bases. The germline V gene has CDR1 MDHEN and CDR2 SYDVKM. With 5 bases clipped from V and 2 bases from J, the junction kept 5 bases outside the gene matches. CDR3 length: 15 residues. CDR3 amino acids: CASSMTGTTNEKLFF. CDR3 nucleotides: TGTGCCAGCAGTATGACAGGGACGACTAATGAAAAACTGTTTTTT.

This rearrangement joins TRBV13 to TRBJ2-7; 14 bases match TRBD2. Germline assignment: CDR1 PRHDT and CDR2 FYEKMQ (reference sequence). The junction had 17 bases not matched to a gene; V was cut back by 2 bases and J by 2 bases. The CDR3 runs to 21 residues. This chain's CDR3 is CASSLHRDPGLAGDGTYEQYF. The CDR3 DNA is TGTGCCAGCAGCTTACACAGAGACCCGGGACTAGCGGGAGACGGGACCTACGAGCAGTACTTC.

The chain recombines TRBV27 with TRBJ2-5; 9 nucleotides line up with TRBD1. Germline V lookup: CDR1 MNHEY, CDR2 SMNVEV (reference sequence). The junction had 8 bases not matched to a gene; V was cut back by 6 bases and J by 6 bases. The CDR3 has 14 amino acids. CDR3 amino acids: CASSRPGQGQTQYF. The CDR3 DNA reads as TGTGCCAGCAGCCGGCCGGGACAGGGTCAGACCCAGTACTTC.

This clone appeared once. The chain is built from TRBV10-2 and TRBJ1-1, with D hard to call. There are 14 residues in the CDR3. CDR1 is WSHSY, CDR2 SAAADI, per germline. Trimming left V 5 bases short and J 3 bases short, with 13 bases between. This CDR3 reads CASSLGGGYTEAFF. The CDR3 coding sequence is TGCGCCAGCAGTTTAGGAGGAGGGTACACTGAAGCTTTCTTT.

Only a few counts were recorded for this clone. V usage is TRBV9 and J usage is TRBJ2-5, with D possibly matching TRBD2 (5 bases). CDR1 and CDR2 (germline): SGDLS, YYNGEE. The CDR3 runs 15 residues. V was pared by 0 bases and J by 5 bases, with 14 bases between. In DNA, the CDR3 is TGTGCCAGCAGCGTAGTAGCAGCGGACTTTGAGACCCAGTACTTC. Its protein is CASSVVAADFETQYF.

This clone was observed a handful of times. This CDR3 reads CSGTGQNTGELFF. The CDR3 DNA reads TGCAGCGGGACGGGACAGAACACCGGGGAGCTGTTTTTT. V and J are TRBV29-1 and TRBJ2-2, with D tentatively TRBD1 (6 bases). The CDR3 consists of 13 residues. Germline CDR1 is SQVTM and CDR2 is ANQGSEA. Between the trimmed V and J ends, which lost 7 bases and 1 base, there was a span of 10 bases.

The table lists this clone with a count of one. The DNA for the CDR3 is TGCGCCAGCAGCCAGGGACTAGCGGGGGGGACCGCCAATGAGCAGTTCTTC. Translated, it gives CASSQGLAGGTANEQFF. The gene calls are TRBV4-1 and TRBJ2-1, with 16 bases that match TRBD2. The CDR3 sequence is 17 residues long. V lost 3 bases to trimming and J lost 6 bases; unmatched junction nucleotides: 5. The germline V gene encodes CDR1 MGHRA and CDR2 YSYEKL.

V gene TRBV7-2 combines with J gene TRBJ2-5, with 9 bases lining up with TRBD2. Per germline, CDR1 SGHTA and CDR2 FQGNSA. The V gene end was trimmed by 3 bases and the J gene end by 1 base; junction bases not matched to a gene: 9. This CDR3 contains 17 residues. DNA of the CDR3: TGTGCCAGCAGCTTCGGAGGAGCGGGGGGCCGCCAAGAGACCCAGTACTTC. Translation gives CASSFGGAGGRQETQYF. Looking up the rest from reference TRBV7-2 and TRBJ2-5 gives the full variable domain: GAGVSQSPSNKVTEKGKDVELRCDPISGHTALYWYRQSLGQGLEFLIYFQGNSAPDKSGLPSDRFSAERTGGSVSTLTIQRTQQEDSAVYLCASSFGGAGGRQETQYFGPGTRLLVL.

V gene TRBV2 combines with J gene TRBJ1-2; D is uncertain. CDR1 is SNHLY and CDR2 is FYNNEI in the germline V gene. Trimming took 4 bases from V and 4 from J, leaving 10 bases between them. The CDR3 sequence is 13 residues long. CDR3 coding DNA: TGTGCCAGCAGTGGGGCAGGAACCTATGGCTACACCTTC. It codes for CASSGAGTYGYTF.

In the case of this clone: At the DNA level, this CDR3 is encoded by other sequences in the same sample as well. This sequence joins TRBV7-9 and TRBJ2-5, with a possible D match to TRBD1 (5 bases). Trimming left V 8 bases short and J 1 base short, with 5 bases between. CDR1 SEHNR and CDR2 FQNEAQ come from the germline V gene (reference sequence). CDR3 length: 11 residues. The DNA for the CDR3 is TGTGCCAGCCAGGGCCAAGAGACCCAGTACTTC. It specifies CASQGQETQYF. Using reference TRBV7-9 and TRBJ2-5 for the parts outside the CDR3, the full variable domain is DTGVSQNPRHKITKRGQNVTFRCDPISEHNRLYWYRQTLGQGPEFLTYFQNEAQLEKSRLLSDRFSAERPKGSFSTLEIQRTEQGDSAMYLCASQGQETQYFGPGTRLLVL.

V usage is TRBV4-3 and J usage is TRBJ1-2; D may be TRBD1 (6 bases). Trimming stripped 1 base from V and 5 bases from J, with 14 bases between. From germline, CDR1 is LGHNA and CDR2 YSLEER. This CDR3 is 15 amino acids long. The CDR3 DNA follows: TGCGCCAGCAGCCAAGGAAAATCGACAGGTTATGGCTACACCTTC. This translates into CASSQGKSTGYGYTF.

The chain uses TRBV29-1 and TRBJ2-7, with TRBD2 identical over 7 bases. CDR1 and CDR2 (germline): SQVTM, ANQGSEA. This CDR3 has 14 amino acids. Losses at the gene ends were 6 bases for V and 3 bases for J; bases not matched to a gene: 11. CDR3 sequence reads: CSVTFAGGFYEQYF. The CDR3 coding sequence is TGCAGCGTAACTTTCGCCGGGGGGTTCTACGAGCAGTACTTC.

The V gene is TRBV7-2, the J gene TRBJ2-3, with D possibly being TRBD1 (6 bases). CDR1 SGHTA and CDR2 FQGNSA come from the germline V gene. V lost 1 base, J lost 2 bases, and 10 bases lay in between. The CDR3 is made up of 15 amino acids. CDR3 sequence (DNA): TGTGCCAGCAGCTTAGTTGGGGGACACACAGATACGCAGTATTTT. Its translation: CASSLVGGHTDTQYF.

The CDR3 spells CASRTDRSQPQHF. CDR3 nucleotide sequence: TGTGCCAGCCGGACAGATCGGAGTCAGCCCCAGCATTTT. The rearrangement links TRBV19 to TRBJ1-5; possible D gene TRBD1, 6 bases. This CDR3 spans 13 amino acids. CDR1 and CDR2 from the germline V gene are LNHDA and SQIVND (reference sequence). V was cut by 9 bases and J by 6 bases, with 15 bases left in between.

V gene TRBV5-4 combines with J gene TRBJ2-4, with 11 nucleotides matching TRBD2. The germline V gene has CDR1 SGHNT and CDR2 YYREEE (reference sequence). The CDR3 contains 16 residues. The junction had 5 bases not matched to a gene; V was cut back by 2 bases and J by 4 bases. CDR3 amino acids: CASSLGTSGNKNIQYF. The CDR3 DNA is TGTGCCAGCAGCTTAGGGACTAGCGGAAATAAAAACATTCAGTACTTC.